The 17 T cell receptor beta chains in this list originate from one sample, sequenced in a study of monozygotic twins with inflammatory bowel disease. TCRdb processed the 5' RACE reads again and assigns one entry to each CDR3 protein, with no DNA. Its table records 420,000 or so distinct CDR3 sequences. What was sequenced was blood. These receptors originate from a human donor with ulcerative colitis or Crohn's disease, or a healthy co-twin of an affected twin (not recorded which).

The chain carries TRBV2 and TRBJ2-7. The germline V gene has CDR1 SNHLY and CDR2 FYNNEI. This CDR3 contains 13 residues. The CDR3 region is CASSGVFFYEQYF.

The chain carries TRBV6-5 and TRBJ1-6; TCRdb designates TRBD1, a call that cannot be tested without DNA. CDR3 length: 18 amino acids. Germline V lookup: CDR1 MNHEY, CDR2 SVGAGI. CDR3 residues: CASSYSGTGGRNNSPLHF.

The rearrangement uses TRBV20-1 and TRBJ2-1. CDR1 is DFQATT and CDR2 is SNEGSKA in the germline V gene (reference sequence). This CDR3 contains 14 residues. The CDR3 loop is CSATTGSAYNEQFF.

The genes are TRBV20-1 and TRBJ2-1; no DNA is available, so the TRBD1 call from TCRdb remains unchecked. CDR3 length: 14 residues. The V gene's germline CDR1 is DFQATT and CDR2 SNEGSKA (reference sequence). The CDR3 is CSRLGPSSYNEQFF.

The V and J genes are TRBV5-1 and TRBJ2-3. The CDR3 consists of 14 residues. Germline V gives CDR1 SGHRS, CDR2 YFSETQ. CDR3 sequence: CASKNNSYTDTQYF.

The chain employs TRBV27 and TRBJ1-2. The germline CDR1 and CDR2 sequences are MNHEY and SMNVEV (reference sequence). The CDR3 sequence is 13 residues long. This CDR3 is CASSRAGEGGYTF.

The V gene is TRBV19, the J gene TRBJ2-1; TCRdb picks TRBD1, but there is no DNA to check that call. Germline-derived CDR1 and CDR2 are LNHDA and SQIVND (reference sequence). This CDR3 has 15 amino acids. The CDR3 reads CASSSRDRVYNEQFF. Filled out from reference TRBV19 and TRBJ2-1, the complete variable domain reads DGGITQSPKYLFRKEGQNVTLSCEQNLNHDAMYWYRQDPGQGLRLIYYSQIVNDFQKGDIAEGYSVSREKKESFPLTVTSAQKNPTAFYLCASSSRDRVYNEQFFGPGTRLTVL.

This chain joins TRBV29-1 and TRBJ2-1; TCRdb's D call, TRBD2, is unchecked because there is no DNA. Per the germline V gene, CDR1 is SQVTM and CDR2 is ANQGSEA. The CDR3 spans 18 residues. The CDR3 region is CSVALSGGRAGSYNEQFF.

This chain connects TRBV12-3 or TRBV12-4 to TRBJ1-1; the TCRdb call, TRBD1, lacks DNA for checking. This CDR3 has 13 amino acids. The CDR3 spells CASLGQPRTEAFF.

V gene TRBV5-1 combines with J gene TRBJ1-3. This CDR3 has 11 amino acids. Germline lookup yields CDR1 SGHRS and CDR2 YFSETQ. CDR3 region: CASSFGNTIYF.

The chain employs TRBV20-1 and TRBJ2-7; TCRdb indicates TRBD2, and absent DNA this call remains unverified. The germline V gene encodes CDR1 DFQATT and CDR2 SNEGSKA (reference sequence). CDR3 size: 13 residues. The CDR3 sequence is CSARLAGPYEQYF.

This rearrangement joins TRBV5-1 to TRBJ1-4; TCRdb calls TRBD1, which cannot be checked without DNA. Germline V gene lookup returns CDR1 SGHRS and CDR2 YFSETQ. The CDR3 loop spans 14 amino acids. CDR3 sequence: CASSFQGYNEKLFF.

V usage is TRBV11-2 and J usage is TRBJ2-5; the TRBD2 assignment by TCRdb is unverifiable without DNA. CDR1 and CDR2 (germline): SGHAT, FQNNGV. The CDR3 covers 15 residues. The CDR3 reads CASSLPSGLQETQYF.

The gene calls are TRBV5-5 and TRBJ1-2. Germline V gene lookup returns CDR1 SGHKS and CDR2 YYEKEE (reference sequence). CDR3 length equals 14 residues. The CDR3 loop reads CASSLEVSLGGYTF.

V and J are TRBV7-9 and TRBJ2-1; TCRdb calls TRBD2, which cannot be checked without DNA. CDR3 length: 15 amino acids. From germline, CDR1 is SEHNR and CDR2 FQNEAQ (reference sequence). The CDR3 region is CASSPSRPIYNEQFF.

The rearrangement uses TRBV7-2 and TRBJ1-2. This CDR3 comprises 14 residues. CDR1 and CDR2 from the germline V gene are SGHTA and FQGNSA. The CDR3 protein is CASSLDRLDYGYTF.

The rearrangement uses TRBV29-1 and TRBJ2-7; TCRdb designates TRBD1, a call that cannot be tested without DNA. The CDR3 has 11 residues. The germline gives CDR1 SQVTM, CDR2 ANQGSEA. Here the CDR3 reads CSVARGGEQYF.